The subject of this entry is one T cell receptor (beta chain). Its antigen is unknown. This CDR3 comprises 12 residues. Germline V gene sequence: CDR1 SGHTA, CDR2 FQGTGA. Between the trimmed V and J ends, which lost 1 base and 10 bases, there was a span of 8 bases. The protocol was immunoSEQ multiplex PCR, while the TCRdb copy is restricted to in-frame clones and leaves out a portion. The data hold tens of thousands of clones, with 85% to 90% observed a single time. The data stem from a study of neoadjuvant anti-PD-1 for oral cavity cancer. Study in general: Patients without progression got a fourth dose around day 43. Study-level points and caveats: Post-nivolumab, blood T cell clonality was significantly elevated in non-responders.

Time point specified: after neoadjuvant nivolumab, at surgical resection. This clonotype was sampled from a person aged 40 to 85 with oral cavity squamous cell carcinoma. V is TRBV7-3 and J is TRBJ2-1, with D possibly TRBD2 on 6 matching bases. Sample: PBMCs, taken after nivolumab (anti-PD-1) treatment. The CDR3 loop reads CASSLMGGEQFF. The CDR3 bases are TGTGCCAGCAGCTTAATGGGAGGCGAGCAGTTCTTC.